The T cell receptor (beta chain) described here comes from a study of blood T cell repertoires in COVID-19 (TCRdb year 2020). About the investigation overall: The collaborator samples originated in the United States, Italy and Spain and spanned the acute and convalescent phases of COVID-19. The material from the prospective study consisted of cDNA or gDNA derived from T cells, B-cell-depleted T cells, or PBMCs. Deeply sampled blood TCRbeta repertoires from subjects exposed to, actively infected with, or recovered from COVID-19 were included in the dataset. A freely available public database, intended as a resource for researchers studying the immune response to SARS-CoV-2, is where the repertoires were released. Samples were obtained from the ongoing ImmuneRACE study (first 160 participants) and from 1,000 to 1,500 subjects provided by 6 global collaborators. Sample metadata almost always included a de-identified subject ID, COVID-19 status, age in years and sex. Where HLA class I and class II types were available, the types were taken from metadata supplied by the sample provider, not from assay-based typing.

Notes on this clone: Its antigen is unknown. No clone much larger than this one lies a single base away; base qualities are absent.

The immunoSEQ Assay, a bias-controlled multiplex PCR, was used to amplify TCRbeta CDR3 regions from genomic DNA. Concerning the study's data processing: Within the assay, amplification of reference gene primers was used to estimate how many nucleated cells each sample contained. To quantify the absolute abundance of each unique TCRbeta CDR3 rearrangement, sequence reads were collapsed and filtered. For each sample, productive Simpson clonality was calculated as the square root of Simpson's diversity index over productive rearrangements. In its TCRdb copy, this immuneACCESS table keeps in-frame sequences only and misses some clones. Where compared with another copy, unresolved V genes explain less than half of these, and the others have no known cause. The V and J calls and clone size were taken over from that table, and D and trimming were inferred from the DNA. This sample holds about 180,000 clones; approximately 87% were observed only once. The ten largest make up less than 25% of the sample.

Points the paper makes about the study in general: Clinical and demographic metadata were provided uncurated, with the amount varying by source and participant.

A distance of 13 bases separates the germline ends of V and J, which lose 0 bases and 10 bases respectively. The CDR3 runs 13 amino acids, cysteine and phenylalanine included. The CDR3 DNA has 39 bases and is translated from base 1. CDR1 LGHNA and CDR2 YSLEER are derived from the germline V gene. Collaborating institutions collected whole blood in K2EDTA tubes following their own protocols. For TCRbeta analysis, collaborators shipped samples as frozen whole blood, isolated PBMCs, or DNA extracted from either of those sample types. The receptor was derived from a man in his sixties or seventies with active or convalescent COVID-19. In this chain, TRBV4-3 is recombined with TRBJ2-7, and perhaps TRBD1 as D gene, on 5 matching bases. The sample taken for sequencing was peripheral blood. The CDR3: CASSQDQGTPQYF. At the DNA level, the sequence is TGCGCCAGCAGCCAAGATCAGGGTACCCCACAGTACTTC.